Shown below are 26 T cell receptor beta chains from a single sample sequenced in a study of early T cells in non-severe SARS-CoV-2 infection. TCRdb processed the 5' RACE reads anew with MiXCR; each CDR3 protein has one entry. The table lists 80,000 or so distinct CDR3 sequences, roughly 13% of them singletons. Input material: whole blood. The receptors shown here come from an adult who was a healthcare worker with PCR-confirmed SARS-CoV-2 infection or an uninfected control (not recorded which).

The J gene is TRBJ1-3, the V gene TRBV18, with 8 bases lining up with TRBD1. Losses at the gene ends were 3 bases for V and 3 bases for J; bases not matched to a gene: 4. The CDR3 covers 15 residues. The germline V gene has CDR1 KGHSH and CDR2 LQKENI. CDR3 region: CASSPTGANGNTIYF. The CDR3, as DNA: TGTGCCAGCTCACCGACAGGGGCAAATGGAAACACCATATATTTT.

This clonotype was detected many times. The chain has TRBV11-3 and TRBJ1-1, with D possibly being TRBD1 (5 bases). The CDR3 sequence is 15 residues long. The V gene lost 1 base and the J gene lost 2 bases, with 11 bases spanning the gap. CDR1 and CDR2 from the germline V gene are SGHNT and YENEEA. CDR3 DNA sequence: TGTGCCAGCAGCTTAGTTTCGGGGGTAAACACTGAAGCTTTCTTT. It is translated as CASSLVSGVNTEAFF.

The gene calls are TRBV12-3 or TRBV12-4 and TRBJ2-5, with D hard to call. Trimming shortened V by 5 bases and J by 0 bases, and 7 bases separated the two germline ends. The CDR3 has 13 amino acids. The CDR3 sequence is CASSLNDQETQYF. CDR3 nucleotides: TGTGCCAGCAGTCTCAATGACCAAGAGACCCAGTACTTC.

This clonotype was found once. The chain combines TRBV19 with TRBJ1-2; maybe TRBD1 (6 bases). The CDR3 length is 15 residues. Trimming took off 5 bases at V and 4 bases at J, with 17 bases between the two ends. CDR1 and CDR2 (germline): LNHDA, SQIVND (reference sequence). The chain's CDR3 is CASSPTSDSTYGYTF. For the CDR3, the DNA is TGTGCCAGTAGTCCTACCTCGGACAGCACCTATGGCTACACCTTC. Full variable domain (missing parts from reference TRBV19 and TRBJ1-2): DGGITQSPKYLFRKEGQNVTLSCEQNLNHDAMYWYRQDPGQGLRLIYYSQIVNDFQKGDIAEGYSVSREKKESFPLTVTSAQKNPTAFYLCASSPTSDSTYGYTFGSGTRLTVV.

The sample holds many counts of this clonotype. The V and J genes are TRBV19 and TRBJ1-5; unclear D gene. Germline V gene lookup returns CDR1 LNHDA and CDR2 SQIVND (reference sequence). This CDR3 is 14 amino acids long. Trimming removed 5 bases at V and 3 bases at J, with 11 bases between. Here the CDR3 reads CASSPPITNQPQHF. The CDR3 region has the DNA TGTGCCAGTAGTCCCCCGATTACCAATCAGCCCCAGCATTTT.

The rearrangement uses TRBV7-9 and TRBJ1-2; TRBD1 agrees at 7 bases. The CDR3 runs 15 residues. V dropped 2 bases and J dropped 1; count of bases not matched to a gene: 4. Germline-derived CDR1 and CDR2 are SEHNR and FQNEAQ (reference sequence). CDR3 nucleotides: TGTGCCAGCAGCTTAAGAGGGGACAGTAACTATGGCTACACCTTC. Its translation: CASSLRGDSNYGYTF.

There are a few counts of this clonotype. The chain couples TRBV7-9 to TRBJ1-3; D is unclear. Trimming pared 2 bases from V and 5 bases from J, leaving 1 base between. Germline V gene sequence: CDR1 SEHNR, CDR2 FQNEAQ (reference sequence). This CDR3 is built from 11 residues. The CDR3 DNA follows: TGTGCCAGCAGCTTAAGAAACACCATATATTTT. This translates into CASSLRNTIYF.

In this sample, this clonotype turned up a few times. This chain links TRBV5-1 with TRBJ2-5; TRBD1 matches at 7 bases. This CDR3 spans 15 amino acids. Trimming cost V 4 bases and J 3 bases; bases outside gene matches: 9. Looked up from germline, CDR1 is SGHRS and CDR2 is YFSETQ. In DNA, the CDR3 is TGCGCCAGCAGCCCGGGCCCGGACAGGAAAGAGACCCAGTACTTC. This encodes CASSPGPDRKETQYF.

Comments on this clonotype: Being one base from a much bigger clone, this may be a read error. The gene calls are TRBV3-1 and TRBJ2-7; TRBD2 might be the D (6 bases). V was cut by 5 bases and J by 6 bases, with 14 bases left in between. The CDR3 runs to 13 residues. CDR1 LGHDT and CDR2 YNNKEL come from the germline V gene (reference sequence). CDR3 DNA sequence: TGTGCCAGCAGCTACGGGGGAACCACCGAGCAGTACTTC. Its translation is CASSYGGTTEQYF.

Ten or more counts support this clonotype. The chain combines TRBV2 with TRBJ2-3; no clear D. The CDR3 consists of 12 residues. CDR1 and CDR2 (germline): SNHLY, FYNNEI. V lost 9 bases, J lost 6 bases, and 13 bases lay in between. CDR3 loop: CASALGRDTQYF. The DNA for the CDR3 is TGTGCCAGTGCCTTAGGTCGGGATACGCAGTATTTT.

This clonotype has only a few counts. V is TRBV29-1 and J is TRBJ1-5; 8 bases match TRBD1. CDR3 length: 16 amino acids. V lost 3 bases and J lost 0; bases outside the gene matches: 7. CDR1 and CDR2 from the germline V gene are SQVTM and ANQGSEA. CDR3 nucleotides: TGCAGCGTTGAGAACAGGGGGGCCTTTAGCAATCAGCCCCAGCATTTT. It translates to CSVENRGAFSNQPQHF.

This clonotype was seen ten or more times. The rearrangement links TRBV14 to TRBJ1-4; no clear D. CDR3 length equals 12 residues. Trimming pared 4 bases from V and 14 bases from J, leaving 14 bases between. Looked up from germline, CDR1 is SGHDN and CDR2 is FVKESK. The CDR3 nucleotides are TGTGCCAGCAGCCGCAGGACCCACGACCTGTTTTTT. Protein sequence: CASSRRTHDLFF.

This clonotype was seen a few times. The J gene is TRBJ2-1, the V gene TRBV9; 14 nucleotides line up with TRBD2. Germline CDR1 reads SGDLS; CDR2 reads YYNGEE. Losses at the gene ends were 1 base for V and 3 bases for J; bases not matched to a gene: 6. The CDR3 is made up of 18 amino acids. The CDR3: CASSVTGTSGRSYNEQFF. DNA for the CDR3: TGTGCCAGCAGCGTAACCGGGACTAGCGGGAGAAGCTACAATGAGCAGTTCTTC. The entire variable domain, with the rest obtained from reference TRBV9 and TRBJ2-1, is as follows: DSGVTQTPKHLITATGQRVTLRCSPRSGDLSVYWYQQSLDQGLQFLIQYYNGEERAKGNILERFSAQQFPDLHSELNLSSLELGDSALYFCASSVTGTSGRSYNEQFFGPGTRLTVL.

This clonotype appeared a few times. The CDR3 nucleotides are TGTGCCAGCAGAGCCGCAGGGACGGCGACCTACGAGCAGTACTTC. It yields the protein CASRAAGTATYEQYF. The chain couples TRBV6-1 to TRBJ2-7, with D perhaps TRBD1 or TRBD2 (5 bases each). Per the germline V gene, CDR1 is MNHNS and CDR2 is SASEGT. The CDR3 totals 15 residues. Trimming removed 6 bases from V and 2 bases from J, with 17 bases in between.

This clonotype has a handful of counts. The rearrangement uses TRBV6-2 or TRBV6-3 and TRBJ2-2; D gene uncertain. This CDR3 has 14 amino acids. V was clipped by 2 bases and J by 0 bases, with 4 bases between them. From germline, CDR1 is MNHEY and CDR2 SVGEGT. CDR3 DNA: TGTGCCAGCAGTTACCGGCCGAACACCGGGGAGCTGTTTTTT. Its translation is CASSYRPNTGELFF.

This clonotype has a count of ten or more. CDR3 amino acids: CASSWGRGHTDTQYF. The DNA for the CDR3 is TGCGCCAGCAGCTGGGGCAGGGGGCACACAGATACGCAGTATTTT. The chain carries TRBV5-1 and TRBJ2-3, with 8 positions matching TRBD1. In germline, CDR1 is SGHRS, CDR2 YFSETQ. V lost 3 bases and J lost 2; bases outside the gene matches: 5. This CDR3 comprises 15 residues.

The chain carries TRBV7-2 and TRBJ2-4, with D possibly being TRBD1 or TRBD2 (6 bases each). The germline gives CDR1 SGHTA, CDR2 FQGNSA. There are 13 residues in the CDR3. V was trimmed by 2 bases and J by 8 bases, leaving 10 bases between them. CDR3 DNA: TGTGCCAGCAGCTTAACGGGGGCGGACATTCAGTACTTC. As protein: CASSLTGADIQYF.

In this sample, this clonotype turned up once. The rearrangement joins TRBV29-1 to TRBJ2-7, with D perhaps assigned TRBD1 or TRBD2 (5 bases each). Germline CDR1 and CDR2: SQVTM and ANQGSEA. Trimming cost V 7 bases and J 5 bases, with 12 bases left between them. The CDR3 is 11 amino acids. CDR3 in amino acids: CSAQEGNEQYF. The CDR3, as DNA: TGCAGCGCCCAAGAGGGGAACGAGCAGTACTTC.

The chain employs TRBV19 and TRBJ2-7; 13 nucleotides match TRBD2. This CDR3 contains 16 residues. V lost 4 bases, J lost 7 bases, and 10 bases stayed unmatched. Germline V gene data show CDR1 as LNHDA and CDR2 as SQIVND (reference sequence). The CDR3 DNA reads TGTGCCAGTAGTAGATCCGGGACTAGCGGGGCTTTTGAGCAGTACTTC. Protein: CASSRSGTSGAFEQYF.

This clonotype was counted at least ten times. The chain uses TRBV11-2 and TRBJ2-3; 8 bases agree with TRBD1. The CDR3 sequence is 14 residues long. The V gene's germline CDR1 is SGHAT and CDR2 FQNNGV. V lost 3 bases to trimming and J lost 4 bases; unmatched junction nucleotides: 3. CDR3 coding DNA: TGTGCCAGCAGCTTCCCAGGGGGCTCAGATACGCAGTATTTT. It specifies CASSFPGGSDTQYF.

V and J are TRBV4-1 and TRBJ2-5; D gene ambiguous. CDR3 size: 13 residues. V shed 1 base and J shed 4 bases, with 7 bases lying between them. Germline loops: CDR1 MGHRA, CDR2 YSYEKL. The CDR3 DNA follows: TGCGCCAGCAGCCAAGCCCTCGGAGAGACCCAGTACTTC. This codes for CASSQALGETQYF.

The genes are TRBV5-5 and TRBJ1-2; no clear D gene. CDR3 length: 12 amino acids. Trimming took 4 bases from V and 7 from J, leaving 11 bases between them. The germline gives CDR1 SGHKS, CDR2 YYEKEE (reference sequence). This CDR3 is CASSLEVAGYTF. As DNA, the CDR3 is TGTGCCAGCAGCCTAGAAGTGGCTGGCTACACCTTC.

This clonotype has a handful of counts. This chain's CDR3 is CASSRGARNTGELFF. The CDR3 region has the DNA TGTGCCAGCAGTAGGGGGGCAAGGAACACCGGGGAGCTGTTTTTT. This chain links TRBV13 with TRBJ2-2, with D perhaps TRBD1 or TRBD2 (6 bases each). Germline V gene data show CDR1 as PRHDT and CDR2 as FYEKMQ (reference sequence). CDR3 length equals 15 residues. Trimming stripped 6 bases from V and 1 base from J, with 12 bases between.

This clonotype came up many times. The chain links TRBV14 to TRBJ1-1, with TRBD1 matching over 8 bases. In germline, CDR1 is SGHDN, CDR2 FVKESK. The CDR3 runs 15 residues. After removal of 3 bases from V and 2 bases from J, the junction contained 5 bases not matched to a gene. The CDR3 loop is CASSQRTGFNTEAFF. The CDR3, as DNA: TGTGCCAGCAGCCAGAGGACAGGGTTCAACACTGAAGCTTTCTTT.

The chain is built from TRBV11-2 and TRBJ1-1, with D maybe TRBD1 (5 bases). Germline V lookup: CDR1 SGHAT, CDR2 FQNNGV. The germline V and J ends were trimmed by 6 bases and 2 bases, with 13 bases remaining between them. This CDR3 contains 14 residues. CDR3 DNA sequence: TGTGCCAGCAGTACGTGGGGGATCAACACTGAAGCTTTCTTT. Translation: CASSTWGINTEAFF.

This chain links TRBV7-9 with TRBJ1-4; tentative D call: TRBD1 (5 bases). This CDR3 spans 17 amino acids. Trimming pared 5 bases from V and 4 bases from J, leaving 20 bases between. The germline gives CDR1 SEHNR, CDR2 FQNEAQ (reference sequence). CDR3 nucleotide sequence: TGTGCCAGCAGCCCATCAGAGGTTGGGACCGGTAATGAAAAACTGTTTTTT. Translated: CASSPSEVGTGNEKLFF.